Below, 20 T cell receptor beta chains from the same sample are listed, as sequenced in a study of blood T cell repertoires in COVID-19. Only in-frame clones appear in the TCRdb table, and some are missing; sequencing was by immunoSEQ multiplex PCR. The sample carries about 68,000 clones, approximately 83% recorded once. Sequencing was carried out using peripheral blood. Every receptor here comes from a woman aged 60-75 years with acute or convalescent COVID-19.

The chain combines TRBV15 with TRBJ2-2; 11 bases map to TRBD2. The trim removed 5 bases at V and 6 bases at J, leaving 11 bases unmatched. In germline, CDR1 is LNHNV, CDR2 YYDKDF (reference sequence). This CDR3 spans 17 amino acids. CDR3 in amino acids: CATSGSHSGGAPGELFF. The CDR3 bases are TGTGCCACCAGCGGATCACATAGCGGGGGGGCCCCCGGGGAGCTGTTTTTT.

V is TRBV2 and J is TRBJ1-1, with a possible D match to TRBD1 (6 bases). Per the germline V gene, CDR1 is SNHLY and CDR2 is FYNNEI. This CDR3 is built from 13 residues. V was shortened by 7 bases and J by 8 bases, with 17 bases between the two germline ends. DNA for the CDR3: TGTGCCAGCATCCTCAGGGGTGCGGAGGAAGCTTTCTTT. Residues: CASILRGAEEAFF.

This chain uses TRBV6-6 with TRBJ1-2, with D possibly TRBD1 on 6 matching bases. The V end was cut by 3 bases, the J end by 3 bases, with 11 bases between. This CDR3 comprises 14 residues. Germline assignment: CDR1 MNHNY and CDR2 SVGAGI (reference sequence). CDR3 sequence: CASSYGGADYGYTF. The CDR3 coding sequence is TGTGCCAGCAGTTATGGGGGGGCGGACTATGGCTACACCTTC.

The CDR3 loop is CASSARRVLMNTEAFF. As DNA, the CDR3 is TGTGCCAGCAGTGCCAGGAGGGTACTGATGAACACTGAAGCTTTCTTT. The chain employs TRBV27 and TRBJ1-1; D unresolved. The V end was cut by 5 bases, the J end by 0 bases, with 16 bases between. The CDR3 extends over 16 amino acids. CDR1 is MNHEY, CDR2 SMNVEV, per germline (reference sequence).

The gene calls are TRBV5-5 and TRBJ2-2, with unresolved D. The length of the CDR3 is 15 residues. Germline CDR1 is SGHKS and CDR2 is YYEKEE (reference sequence). V lost 0 bases and J lost 2, with 8 bases in between. In nucleotides, the CDR3 is TGTGCCAGCAGCTTGGATTTGTATAACACCGGGGAGCTGTTTTTT. Protein sequence: CASSLDLYNTGELFF.

The gene calls are TRBV11-3 and TRBJ2-2; no clear D. Germline V gene sequence: CDR1 SGHNT, CDR2 YENEEA. CDR3 length equals 12 residues. Deletions cut 5 bases from V and 1 base from J, with 2 bases between. CDR3 nucleotides: TGTGCCAGCAGCCAGAACACCGGGGAGCTGTTTTTT. Protein product: CASSQNTGELFF.

This clone appeared a single time. The chain uses TRBV9 and TRBJ1-6; D not certain. CDR3 length equals 14 residues. Per germline, CDR1 SGDLS and CDR2 YYNGEE. V was shortened by 3 bases and J by 5 bases, with 9 bases between the two germline ends. The CDR3 region is CASSAQRDNSPLHF. CDR3 bases: TGTGCCAGCAGCGCACAGCGGGATAATTCACCCCTCCACTTT.

This clone was found once. V gene TRBV4-2 combines with J gene TRBJ2-5, with TRBD2 matching over 9 bases. CDR3 length: 18 amino acids. Trimming took 0 bases from V and 5 from J; bases not matched to a gene: 13. Germline loops: CDR1 LGHNA, CDR2 YNFKEQ. The CDR3: CASSQELGGGASAETQYF. Written as DNA, the CDR3 is TGTGCCAGCAGCCAAGAACTCGGCGGGGGGGCCAGTGCGGAGACCCAGTACTTC.

The chain couples TRBV7-9 to TRBJ1-2; the match to TRBD1 covers 8 bases. CDR1 is SEHNR and CDR2 is FQNEAQ in the germline V gene (reference sequence). The CDR3 spans 15 residues. V lost 3 bases to trimming and J lost 2 bases; unmatched junction nucleotides: 5. The CDR3 DNA is TGTGCCAGCAGCTTCGGACAGGGAAAAAACTATGGCTACACCTTC. Residues: CASSFGQGKNYGYTF.

In this sample, this clone turned up once. This sample also contains other DNA sequences that code for the same CDR3. V gene TRBV3-1 (or the pseudogene TRBV3-2) combines with J gene TRBJ2-3; D unclear. The CDR3 covers 12 residues. The germline CDR1 and CDR2 sequences are LGHDT and YNNKEL (reference sequence). Trimming pared 4 bases from V and 5 bases from J, leaving 7 bases between. Here the CDR3 reads CASSLSVDTQYF. The CDR3 DNA reads as TGTGCCAGCAGCCTCAGCGTAGATACGCAGTATTTT.

This clone showed up just a few times. The J gene is TRBJ1-2, the V gene TRBV19, with 7 bases fitting TRBD1. The ends lost 7 bases at V and 4 bases at J; junction bases unmatched: 18. CDR3 size: 17 residues. The germline CDR1 and CDR2 sequences are LNHDA and SQIVND (reference sequence). CDR3 coding DNA: TGTGCCAGTACCCGAAGTTCAGCAGGGGGAGGAATCTATGGCTACACCTTC. Its translation: CASTRSSAGGGIYGYTF.

CDR3 protein: CASGQVDRGQPQHF. The CDR3 DNA reads as TGTGCCAGTGGTCAGGTAGACAGGGGTCAGCCCCAGCATTTT. The chain carries TRBV19 and TRBJ1-5; 8 nucleotides agree with TRBD1. The V gene's germline CDR1 is LNHDA and CDR2 SQIVND (reference sequence). This CDR3 is built from 14 residues. V dropped 8 bases and J dropped 6; count of bases not matched to a gene: 9.

The chain couples TRBV6-5 to TRBJ2-7, with D tentatively TRBD1 (6 bases). CDR1 and CDR2 from the germline V gene are MNHEY and SVGAGI. The CDR3 contains 14 residues. Trimming stripped 4 bases from V and 2 bases from J, with 12 bases between. This CDR3 reads CASSLQGHTYEQYF. The DNA of the CDR3 is TGTGCCAGCAGTTTACAGGGCCATACCTACGAGCAGTACTTC.

The chain is built from TRBV7-9 and TRBJ2-1; 11 nucleotides align to TRBD2. The CDR3 covers 15 residues. V shed 3 bases and J 5 bases; nucleotides not matched to a gene: 3. The germline gives CDR1 SEHNR, CDR2 FQNEAQ (reference sequence). The DNA for the CDR3 is TGTGCCAGCAGCTTGGGGACTAGCGGAAACAATGAGCAGTTCTTC. This sequence encodes CASSLGTSGNNEQFF. Complete variable domain (other parts from reference TRBV7-9 and TRBJ2-1): DTGVSQNPRHKITKRGQNVTFRCDPISEHNRLYWYRQTLGQGPEFLTYFQNEAQLEKSRLLSDRFSAERPKGSFSTLEIQRTEQGDSAMYLCASSLGTSGNNEQFFGPGTRLTVL.

The chain carries TRBV2 and TRBJ1-6, with a tentative D call TRBD1 (5 bases). Germline CDR1 SNHLY, CDR2 FYNNEI. CDR3 length: 13 amino acids. Trimming left V 6 bases short and J 10 bases short, with 13 bases between. CDR3: CASRAGEDSPLHF. In DNA, the CDR3 is TGTGCCAGCAGGGCGGGGGAGGACTCACCCCTCCACTTT.

The chain recombines TRBV14 with TRBJ1-4, with D possibly matching TRBD1 (5 bases). The CDR3 runs 14 residues. V lost 7 bases and J lost 8, with 17 bases in between. Germline CDR1 SGHDN, CDR2 FVKESK. CDR3 coding DNA: TGTGCCAGCAATCGATGGGGCCAATTGGAAAAACTGTTTTTT. It specifies CASNRWGQLEKLFF.

The chain recombines TRBV5-4 with TRBJ1-2; tentative D call: TRBD1 (5 bases). Trimming shortened V by 3 bases and J by 2 bases, and 14 bases separated the two germline ends. The germline CDR1 and CDR2 sequences are SGHNT and YYREEE (reference sequence). The CDR3 is 15 amino acids. In nucleotides, the CDR3 is TGTGCCAGCAGCTCTGGTTCTCAGGGAAACTATGGCTACACCTTC. Its protein product is CASSSGSQGNYGYTF.

This clone was seen a single time. The chain carries TRBV7-2 and TRBJ1-1, with D uncertain. Looked up from germline, CDR1 is SGHTA and CDR2 is FQGNSA. V gave up 1 base and J gave up 0 bases, with 12 bases separating them. The length of the CDR3 is 16 residues. The CDR3 bases are TGTGCCAGCAGCTTAGGCGCTGGGCTCATGAACACTGAAGCTTTCTTT. This encodes CASSLGAGLMNTEAFF.

This rearrangement joins TRBV28 to TRBJ2-5; a possible D gene is TRBD2 (5 bases). V gave up 6 bases and J gave up 3 bases, with 8 bases separating them. CDR1 MDHEN and CDR2 SYDVKM come from the germline V gene. The CDR3 is 12 residues long. CDR3 protein: CASRGDKETQYF. DNA for the CDR3: TGTGCCAGCAGGGGAGACAAAGAGACCCAGTACTTC.

The J gene is TRBJ1-1, the V gene TRBV6-1; 8 nucleotides agree with TRBD1. The CDR3 loop spans 13 amino acids. After removal of 3 bases from V and 10 bases from J, the junction contained 7 bases not matched to a gene. Germline CDR1 MNHNS, CDR2 SASEGT. DNA for the CDR3: TGTGCCAGCAGTGACCCCAGGGGGCTCGGAGCTTTCTTT. It specifies CASSDPRGLGAFF.